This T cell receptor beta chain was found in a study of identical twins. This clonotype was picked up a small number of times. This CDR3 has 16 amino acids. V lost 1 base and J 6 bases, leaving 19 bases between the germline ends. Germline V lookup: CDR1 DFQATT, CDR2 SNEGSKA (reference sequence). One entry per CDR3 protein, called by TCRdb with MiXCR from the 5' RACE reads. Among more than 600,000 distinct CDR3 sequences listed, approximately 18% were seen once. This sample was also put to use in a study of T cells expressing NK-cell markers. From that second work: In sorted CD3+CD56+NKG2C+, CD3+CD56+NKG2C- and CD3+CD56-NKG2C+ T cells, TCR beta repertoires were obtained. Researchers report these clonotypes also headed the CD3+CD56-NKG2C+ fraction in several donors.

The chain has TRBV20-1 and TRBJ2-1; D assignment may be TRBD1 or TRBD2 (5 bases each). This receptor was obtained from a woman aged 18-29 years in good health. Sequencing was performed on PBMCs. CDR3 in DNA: TGCAGTGCTAGAGGTGCCTGGGGACGGGGCCCCAATGAGCAGTTCTTC. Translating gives CSARGAWGRGPNEQFF.